This passage covers 3 T cell receptor beta chains from one sample sequenced in a study of Ad26.COV2.S vaccination and SARS-CoV-2 variants. Treatment defined: over 15 received Ad26.COV2.S at low or high dose, single or two shots; five or six received placebo; per-sample allocation not given. Sample collection was performed on day 63 after the first vaccine or placebo injection. The repertoire was sequenced with immunoSEQ multiplex PCR; TCRdb's copy has only in-frame clones and lacks some. The sample has 350,000 to 400,000 clones, 89% seen once. Here the sequenced sample was peripheral blood, taken in a trial of Ad26.COV2.S vaccine versus placebo. The receptors here all came from a person between 18 and 65 years old who received the Ad26.COV2.S COVID-19 vaccine or a placebo.

This clone was counted once. V usage is TRBV11-3 and J usage is TRBJ2-6; 8 bases align to TRBD1. CDR1 SGHNT and CDR2 YENEEA come from the germline V gene. This CDR3 spans 15 amino acids. Losses at the gene ends were 4 bases for V and 4 bases for J; bases not matched to a gene: 3. The CDR3 loop reads CASSSGGSGANVLTF. In nucleotides, the CDR3 is TGTGCCAGCAGCTCAGGGGGCTCCGGGGCCAACGTCCTGACTTTC.

The chain uses TRBV3-1 (or the pseudogene TRBV3-2) and TRBJ1-5, with D maybe TRBD1 (5 bases). The V gene lost 0 bases and the J gene lost 6 bases, with 9 bases spanning the gap. This CDR3 contains 14 residues. Germline V gene sequence: CDR1 LGHDT, CDR2 YNNKEL (reference sequence). CDR3 nucleotides: TGTGCCAGCAGCCAAGAAAAGGGGAGTCAGCCCCAGCATTTT. This codes for CASSQEKGSQPQHF.

This clone came up once. V and J are TRBV5-1 and TRBJ2-1; D may match TRBD1 or TRBD2 (6 bases each). This CDR3 contains 15 residues. Germline V CDR1 and CDR2: SGHRS, YFSETQ. Trimming removed 4 bases at V and 0 bases at J, with 11 bases between. As DNA, the CDR3 is TGCGCCAGCAGCCCCGGGGGCGCCTCCTACAATGAGCAGTTCTTC. This gives the protein CASSPGGASYNEQFF.